The 7 T cell receptor beta chains presented below share a single source sample, sequenced in a study of T cell repertoires in cytomegalovirus infection. TCRdb itself ran the reads through MiXCR, one entry per CDR3 protein. The sample shows about 450,000 distinct CDR3 sequences, approximately 31% of them seen only once. The sequencing sample was made of PBMCs. These receptor sequences come from a human donor in good health (CMV status not recorded). Some clones in this sample may be carry-over from other donors' samples.

This clonotype came up many times. V and J are TRBV6-1 and TRBJ1-6; D possibly corresponds to TRBD1 (6 bases). Trimming took 6 bases from V and 10 from J, leaving 16 bases between them. Germline V gene lookup returns CDR1 MNHNS and CDR2 SASEGT. The CDR3 is 14 amino acids. CDR3 amino acids: CASRPTGFESPLHF. The CDR3, as DNA: TGTGCCAGCAGGCCTACAGGGTTTGAGTCACCCCTCCACTTT.

With respect to this clonotype: This may arise from a read error, as a much more abundant clone is one base away. This rearrangement joins TRBV7-2 to TRBJ2-2; 8 nucleotides agree with TRBD1. In germline, CDR1 is SGHTA, CDR2 FQGNSA. The CDR3 totals 17 residues. The chain's CDR3 is CASSLETGAQYTGVLFF. Here the CDR3 DNA reads TGTGCCAGCAGCTTGGAGACAGGGGCGCAGTACACCGGGGTGCTGTTTTTT.

This clonotype was observed many times. The genes are TRBV11-2 and TRBJ2-5, with a possible D match to TRBD1 (6 bases). Germline assignment: CDR1 SGHAT and CDR2 FQNNGV. This CDR3 contains 13 residues. Trimming removed 5 bases at V and 2 bases at J, with 9 bases between. In DNA form, the CDR3 reads TGTGCCAGCAGCCCCGGACAGCAAGAGACCCAGTACTTC. It codes for CASSPGQQETQYF.

This chain uses TRBV18 with TRBJ2-7; 8 nucleotides align to TRBD1. V trimming: 5 bases; J trimming: 0 bases; junction bases outside the gene matches: 6. CDR3 length: 15 amino acids. Germline CDR1 and CDR2: KGHSH and LQKENI. The DNA of the CDR3 is TGTGCCAGCTCATCCAGGACAGGGAGCTCCTACGAGCAGTACTTC. Its protein is CASSSRTGSSYEQYF.

This clonotype was counted a few times. The chain carries TRBV20-1 and TRBJ1-3, with 7 bases aligning to TRBD1. Germline CDR1 and CDR2: DFQATT and SNEGSKA (reference sequence). Trimming cost V 3 bases and J 0 bases; bases outside gene matches: 8. The CDR3 length is 16 residues. CDR3 DNA sequence: TGCAGTGCTAGGAATCGAGGACAGGTCTCTGGAAACACCATATATTTT. This gives the protein CSARNRGQVSGNTIYF.

The V gene is TRBV2, the J gene TRBJ1-2, with D uncertain. The V and J ends lost 3 bases and 4 bases respectively, with 9 bases between them. This CDR3 contains 13 residues. The germline V gene encodes CDR1 SNHLY and CDR2 FYNNEI. CDR3 in DNA: TGTGCCAGCAGTGAGTGGCAAGCCTATGGCTACACCTTC. It specifies CASSEWQAYGYTF. Combining the CDR3 with reference TRBV2 and TRBJ1-2 gives the whole variable domain EPEVTQTPSHQVTQMGQEVILRCVPISNHLYFYWYRQILGQKVEFLVSFYNNEISEKSEIFDDQFSVERPDGSNFTLKIRSTKLEDSAMYFCASSEWQAYGYTFGSGTRLTVV.

This sequence joins TRBV12-3 or TRBV12-4 and TRBJ1-5, with 12 bases that match TRBD1. V was pared by 5 bases and J by 4 bases, with 6 bases of the junction left unmatched. CDR3 length equals 16 residues. The CDR3 nucleotides read TGTGCCAGCAGTAAAAAGGGACAGGGGGCAAATCAGCCCCAGCATTTT. It specifies CASSKKGQGANQPQHF.